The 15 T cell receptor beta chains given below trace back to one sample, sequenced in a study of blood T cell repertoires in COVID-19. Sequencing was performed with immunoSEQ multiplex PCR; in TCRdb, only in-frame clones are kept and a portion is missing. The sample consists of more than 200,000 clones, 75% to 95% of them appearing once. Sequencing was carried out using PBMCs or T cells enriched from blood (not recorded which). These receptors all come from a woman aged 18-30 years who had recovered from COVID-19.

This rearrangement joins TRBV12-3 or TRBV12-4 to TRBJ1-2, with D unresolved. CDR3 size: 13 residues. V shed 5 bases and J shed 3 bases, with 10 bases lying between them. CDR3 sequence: CASSRESDYGYTF. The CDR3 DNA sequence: TGTGCCAGCAGTCGGGAGAGTGACTATGGCTACACCTTC.

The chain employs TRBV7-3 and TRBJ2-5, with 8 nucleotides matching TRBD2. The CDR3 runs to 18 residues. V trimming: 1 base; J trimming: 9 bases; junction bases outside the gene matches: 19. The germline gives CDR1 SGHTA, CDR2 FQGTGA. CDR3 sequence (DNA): TGTGCCAGCAGCTTAAACGTTGGGGTTAGCGGGGATGCCGGGGCCCAGTACTTC. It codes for CASSLNVGVSGDAGAQYF.

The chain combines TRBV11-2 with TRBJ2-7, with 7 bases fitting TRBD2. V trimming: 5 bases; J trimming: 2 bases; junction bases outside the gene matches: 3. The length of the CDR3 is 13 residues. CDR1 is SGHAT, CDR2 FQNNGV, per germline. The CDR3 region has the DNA TGTGCCAGCAGCCTTAGCGGGCCCTACGAGCAGTACTTC. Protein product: CASSLSGPYEQYF.

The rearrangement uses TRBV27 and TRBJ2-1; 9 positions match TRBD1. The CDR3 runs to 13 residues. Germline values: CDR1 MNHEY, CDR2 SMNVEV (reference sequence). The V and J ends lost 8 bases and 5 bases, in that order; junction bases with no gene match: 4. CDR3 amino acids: CASGDRANNEQFF. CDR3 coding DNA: TGTGCCAGCGGGGACAGGGCTAACAATGAGCAGTTCTTC.

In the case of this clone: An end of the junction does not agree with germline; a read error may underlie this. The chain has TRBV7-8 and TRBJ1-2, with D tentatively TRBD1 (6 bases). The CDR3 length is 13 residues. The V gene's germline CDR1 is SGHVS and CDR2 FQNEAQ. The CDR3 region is CASRLGGRDGYTF. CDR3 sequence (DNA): TGTGCCAGCAGATTAGGGGGGCGCGATGGCTACACCTTC. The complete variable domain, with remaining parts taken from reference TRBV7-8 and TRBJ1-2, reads GAGVSQSPRYKVAKRGQDVALRCDPISGHVSLFWYQQALGQGPEFLTYFQNEAQLDKSGLPSDRFFAERPEGSVSTLKIQRTQQEDSAVYLCASRLGGRDGYTFGSGTRLTVV.

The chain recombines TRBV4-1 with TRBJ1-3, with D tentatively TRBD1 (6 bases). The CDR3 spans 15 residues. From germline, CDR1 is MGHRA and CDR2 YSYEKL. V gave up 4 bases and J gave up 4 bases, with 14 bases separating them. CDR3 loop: CASSRRGARGNTIYF. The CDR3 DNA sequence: TGCGCCAGCAGCCGTCGGGGGGCGAGGGGAAACACCATATATTTT.

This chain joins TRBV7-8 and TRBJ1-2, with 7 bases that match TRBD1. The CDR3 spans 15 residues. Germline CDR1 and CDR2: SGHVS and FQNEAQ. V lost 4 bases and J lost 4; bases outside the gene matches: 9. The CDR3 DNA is TGTGCCAGCAGCTGGAAAGACAGGGCCTCCTATGGCTACACCTTC. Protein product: CASSWKDRASYGYTF.

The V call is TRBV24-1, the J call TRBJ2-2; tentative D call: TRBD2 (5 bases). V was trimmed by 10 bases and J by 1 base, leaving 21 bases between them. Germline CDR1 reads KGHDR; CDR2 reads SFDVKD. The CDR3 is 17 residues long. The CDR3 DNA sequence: TGTGCCACTTCCATGTATGGGGAGTACCAGAACACCGGGGAGCTGTTTTTT. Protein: CATSMYGEYQNTGELFF.

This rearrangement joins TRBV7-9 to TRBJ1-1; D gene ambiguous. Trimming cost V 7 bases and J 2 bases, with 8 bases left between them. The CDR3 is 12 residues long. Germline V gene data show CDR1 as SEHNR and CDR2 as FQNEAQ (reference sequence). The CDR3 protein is CASIGQNTEAFF. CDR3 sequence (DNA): TGTGCCAGCATTGGGCAAAACACTGAAGCTTTCTTT.

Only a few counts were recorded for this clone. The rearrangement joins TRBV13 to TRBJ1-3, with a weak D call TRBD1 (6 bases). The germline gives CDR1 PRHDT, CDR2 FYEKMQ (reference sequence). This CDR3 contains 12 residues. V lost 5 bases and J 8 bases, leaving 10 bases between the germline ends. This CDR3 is CASSQNRDTIYF. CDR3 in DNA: TGTGCCAGCAGCCAGAACAGGGACACCATATATTTT.

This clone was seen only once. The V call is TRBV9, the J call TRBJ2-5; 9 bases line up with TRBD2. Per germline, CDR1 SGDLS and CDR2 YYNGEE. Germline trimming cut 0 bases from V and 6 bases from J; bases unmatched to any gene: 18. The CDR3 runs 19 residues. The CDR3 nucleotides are TGTGCCAGCAGCGTAGGGACCCGCCTTCCAGCGGGGGGTGGGAAGACCCAGTACTTC. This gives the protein CASSVGTRLPAGGGKTQYF. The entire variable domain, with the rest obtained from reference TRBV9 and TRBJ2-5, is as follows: DSGVTQTPKHLITATGQRVTLRCSPRSGDLSVYWYQQSLDQGLQFLIQYYNGEERAKGNILERFSAQQFPDLHSELNLSSLELGDSALYFCASSVGTRLPAGGGKTQYFGPGTRLLVL.

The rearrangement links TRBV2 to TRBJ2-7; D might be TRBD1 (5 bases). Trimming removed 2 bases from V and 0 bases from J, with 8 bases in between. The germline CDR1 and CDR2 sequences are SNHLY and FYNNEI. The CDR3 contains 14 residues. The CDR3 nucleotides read TGTGCCAGCAGTGAAACAGGCCTCTCCTACGAGCAGTACTTC. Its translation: CASSETGLSYEQYF.

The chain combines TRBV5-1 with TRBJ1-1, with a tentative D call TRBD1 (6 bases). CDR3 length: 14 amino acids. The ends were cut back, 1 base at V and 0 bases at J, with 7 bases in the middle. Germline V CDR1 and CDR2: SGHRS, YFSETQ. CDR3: CASSLTGMNTEAFF. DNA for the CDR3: TGCGCCAGCAGCTTGACAGGGATGAACACTGAAGCTTTCTTT.

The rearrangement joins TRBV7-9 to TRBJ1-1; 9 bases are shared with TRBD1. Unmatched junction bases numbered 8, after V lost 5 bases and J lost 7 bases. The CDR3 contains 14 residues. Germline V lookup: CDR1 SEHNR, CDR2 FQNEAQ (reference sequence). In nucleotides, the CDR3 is TGTGCCAGCAGCAAAACCGGGACAGGGCTTGAAGCTTTCTTT. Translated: CASSKTGTGLEAFF. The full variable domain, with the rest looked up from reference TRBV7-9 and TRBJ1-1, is DTGVSQNPRHKITKRGQNVTFRCDPISEHNRLYWYRQTLGQGPEFLTYFQNEAQLEKSRLLSDRFSAERPKGSFSTLEIQRTEQGDSAMYLCASSKTGTGLEAFFGQGTRLTVV.

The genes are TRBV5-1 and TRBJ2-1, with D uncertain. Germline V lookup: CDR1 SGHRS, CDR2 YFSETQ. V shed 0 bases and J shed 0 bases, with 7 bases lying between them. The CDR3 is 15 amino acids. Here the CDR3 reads CASSLDRDSYNEQFF. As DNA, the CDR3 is TGCGCCAGCAGCTTGGACAGAGACTCCTACAATGAGCAGTTCTTC.